These 15 T cell receptor beta chains were sequenced from one sample in a study of cytomegalovirus exposure and HLA in healthy donors. Profiled with immunoSEQ multiplex PCR; TCRdb holds only in-frame clones, not every one. Of approximately 120,000 clones listed, around nine tenths were seen once; the top ten hold roughly 2.1%. Material: PBMCs. All receptors derive from a woman between 18 and 30 years old in good health and CMV-seronegative.

The chain employs TRBV7-2 and TRBJ2-1; D is possibly TRBD2 (6 bases). From germline, CDR1 is SGHTA and CDR2 FQGNSA. The CDR3 is 16 residues long. Trimming pared 5 bases from V and 2 bases from J, leaving 16 bases between. CDR3 region: CASSRSSTRTYNEQFF. DNA for the CDR3: TGTGCCAGCAGCCGATCCTCGACTAGAACCTACAATGAGCAGTTCTTC.

V and J are TRBV5-4 and TRBJ2-7; maybe TRBD2 (5 bases). V lost 5 bases and J 4 bases, leaving 13 bases between the germline ends. Per germline, CDR1 SGHNT and CDR2 YYREEE (reference sequence). The CDR3 consists of 13 residues. The CDR3 bases are TGTGCCAGCAGTCTAGGGAGTGTTTACGAGCAGTACTTC. Its translation is CASSLGSVYEQYF.

The chain links TRBV5-8 to TRBJ2-6; no clear D. The V end lost 6 bases, the J end lost 1 base, and 17 bases lay between the germline ends. CDR3 size: 17 residues. The germline gives CDR1 SGHTS, CDR2 YDEGEE. The CDR3 coding sequence is TGTGCCAGCAAGATGGCCCATGTGGAGTCTGGGGCCAACGTCCTGACTTTC. Its translation: CASKMAHVESGANVLTF.

The rearrangement uses TRBV9 and TRBJ2-2; D may be TRBD2 (6 bases). The CDR3 length is 16 residues. Germline V gene sequence: CDR1 SGDLS, CDR2 YYNGEE. The ends were cut back, 1 base at V and 0 bases at J, with 10 bases in the middle. This chain's CDR3 is CASSVQLAANTGELFF. The CDR3 region has the DNA TGTGCCAGCAGCGTACAACTAGCCGCGAACACCGGGGAGCTGTTTTTT.

The chain combines TRBV21-1 with TRBJ1-1. TRBV21-1 is a known pseudogene. The CDR3 consists of 18 residues. DNA for the CDR3: TGTGCCAGCCCGCTTCGGGTCGAGCGTAACCGCGGGGATGTCGGAGCTTTCTTT. This codes for CASPLRVERNRGDVGAFF.

V gene TRBV2 combines with J gene TRBJ1-4; D gene ambiguous. Per the germline V gene, CDR1 is SNHLY and CDR2 is FYNNEI. This CDR3 is built from 18 residues. Trimming took off 3 bases at V and 4 bases at J, with 21 bases between the two ends. The CDR3 reads CASSELAVQWEDNEKLFF. The CDR3 nucleotides read TGTGCCAGCAGTGAGTTAGCGGTGCAGTGGGAAGATAATGAAAAACTGTTTTTT.

The CDR3 is CASSLEGDRVGVELAQHF. CDR3 DNA sequence: TGTGCCAGCAGCTTAGAAGGGGACAGGGTAGGGGTGGAGTTGGCCCAGCATTTT. This chain uses TRBV7-9 with TRBJ1-5; the match to TRBD1 covers 9 bases. Germline CDR1 SEHNR, CDR2 FQNEAQ (reference sequence). V shed 1 base and J 11 bases; nucleotides not matched to a gene: 18. This CDR3 has 18 amino acids.

The J gene is TRBJ1-4, the V gene TRBV6-1; the D is unclear. Trimming shortened V by 8 bases and J by 0 bases, and 4 bases separated the two germline ends. The CDR3 is 12 residues long. Germline loops: CDR1 MNHNS, CDR2 SASEGT. CDR3 sequence: CASSATNEKLFF. For the CDR3, the DNA is TGTGCCAGCTCCGCAACTAATGAAAAACTGTTTTTT.

The rearrangement links TRBV7-9 to TRBJ2-7; tentatively, D is TRBD1 (5 bases). Trimming pared 7 bases from V and 3 bases from J, leaving 22 bases between. This CDR3 is 16 amino acids long. CDR1 is SEHNR, CDR2 FQNEAQ, per germline (reference sequence). CDR3 residues: CASTRVDILGVYEQYF. DNA of the CDR3: TGTGCCAGCACACGCGTGGACATTCTTGGGGTCTACGAGCAGTACTTC. The entire variable domain, with the rest obtained from reference TRBV7-9 and TRBJ2-7, is as follows: DTGVSQNPRHKITKRGQNVTFRCDPISEHNRLYWYRQTLGQGPEFLTYFQNEAQLEKSRLLSDRFSAERPKGSFSTLEIQRTEQGDSAMYLCASTRVDILGVYEQYFGPGTRLTVT.

This chain joins TRBV27 and TRBJ2-5; D perhaps matches TRBD2 (6 bases). Germline V gives CDR1 MNHEY, CDR2 SMNVEV (reference sequence). The V and J ends lost 5 bases and 0 bases respectively, with 13 bases between them. The CDR3 extends over 15 amino acids. Here the CDR3 DNA reads TGTGCCAGCAGTCCCGGGACTCGCTACCAAGAGACCCAGTACTTC. This sequence encodes CASSPGTRYQETQYF.

The V and J genes are TRBV16 and TRBJ1-1, with 8 bases matching TRBD1. This CDR3 region has 14 residues. Trimming cost V 4 bases and J 5 bases; bases outside gene matches: 6. From germline, CDR1 is KGHSY and CDR2 FQNENV. CDR3 bases: TGTGCCAGCAGCCCTCGGACAGGGAGGACTGAAGCTTTCTTT. It specifies CASSPRTGRTEAFF.

This clone was seen more than once but under ten times. This rearrangement joins TRBV30 to TRBJ2-5, with TRBD2 matching over 7 bases. The germline V gene encodes CDR1 GTSNPN and CDR2 SVGIG (reference sequence). The CDR3 extends over 15 amino acids. The J segment lost 4 bases and the V segment lost 3 bases, leaving 11 bases of the junction unmatched. CDR3 residues: CAWSDGIGGSETQYF. CDR3 nucleotides: TGTGCCTGGAGCGACGGCATCGGGGGGTCAGAGACCCAGTACTTC.

This clone was detected once. The rearrangement uses TRBV28 and TRBJ1-5; possibly TRBD1 for D (6 bases). V was shortened by 2 bases and J by 1 base, with 12 bases between the two germline ends. The CDR3 is made up of 16 amino acids. The germline gives CDR1 MDHEN, CDR2 SYDVKM. As DNA, the CDR3 is TGTGCCAGCAGTTTAGGCAGGGGCAGGAGCAATCAGCCCCAGCATTTT. Encoded protein: CASSLGRGRSNQPQHF.

The genes are TRBV28 and TRBJ1-1; D not resolved. The germline CDR1 and CDR2 sequences are MDHEN and SYDVKM. This CDR3 has 13 amino acids. Deletions cut 7 bases from V and 8 bases from J, with 17 bases between. CDR3 coding DNA: TGTGCCAGCACCCGGGGTGGGGTCGGGGAAGCTTTCTTT. Translation gives CASTRGGVGEAFF.

The chain couples TRBV11-2 to TRBJ2-7; perhaps TRBD1 as D (6 bases). The CDR3 is 16 amino acids. CDR1 SGHAT and CDR2 FQNNGV come from the germline V gene. Trimming pared 1 base from V and 2 bases from J, leaving 15 bases between. The CDR3 nucleotides read TGTGCCAGCAGCTTAGGGTCCCCCCGACAGGCCTACGAGCAGTACTTC. Translating gives CASSLGSPRQAYEQYF.